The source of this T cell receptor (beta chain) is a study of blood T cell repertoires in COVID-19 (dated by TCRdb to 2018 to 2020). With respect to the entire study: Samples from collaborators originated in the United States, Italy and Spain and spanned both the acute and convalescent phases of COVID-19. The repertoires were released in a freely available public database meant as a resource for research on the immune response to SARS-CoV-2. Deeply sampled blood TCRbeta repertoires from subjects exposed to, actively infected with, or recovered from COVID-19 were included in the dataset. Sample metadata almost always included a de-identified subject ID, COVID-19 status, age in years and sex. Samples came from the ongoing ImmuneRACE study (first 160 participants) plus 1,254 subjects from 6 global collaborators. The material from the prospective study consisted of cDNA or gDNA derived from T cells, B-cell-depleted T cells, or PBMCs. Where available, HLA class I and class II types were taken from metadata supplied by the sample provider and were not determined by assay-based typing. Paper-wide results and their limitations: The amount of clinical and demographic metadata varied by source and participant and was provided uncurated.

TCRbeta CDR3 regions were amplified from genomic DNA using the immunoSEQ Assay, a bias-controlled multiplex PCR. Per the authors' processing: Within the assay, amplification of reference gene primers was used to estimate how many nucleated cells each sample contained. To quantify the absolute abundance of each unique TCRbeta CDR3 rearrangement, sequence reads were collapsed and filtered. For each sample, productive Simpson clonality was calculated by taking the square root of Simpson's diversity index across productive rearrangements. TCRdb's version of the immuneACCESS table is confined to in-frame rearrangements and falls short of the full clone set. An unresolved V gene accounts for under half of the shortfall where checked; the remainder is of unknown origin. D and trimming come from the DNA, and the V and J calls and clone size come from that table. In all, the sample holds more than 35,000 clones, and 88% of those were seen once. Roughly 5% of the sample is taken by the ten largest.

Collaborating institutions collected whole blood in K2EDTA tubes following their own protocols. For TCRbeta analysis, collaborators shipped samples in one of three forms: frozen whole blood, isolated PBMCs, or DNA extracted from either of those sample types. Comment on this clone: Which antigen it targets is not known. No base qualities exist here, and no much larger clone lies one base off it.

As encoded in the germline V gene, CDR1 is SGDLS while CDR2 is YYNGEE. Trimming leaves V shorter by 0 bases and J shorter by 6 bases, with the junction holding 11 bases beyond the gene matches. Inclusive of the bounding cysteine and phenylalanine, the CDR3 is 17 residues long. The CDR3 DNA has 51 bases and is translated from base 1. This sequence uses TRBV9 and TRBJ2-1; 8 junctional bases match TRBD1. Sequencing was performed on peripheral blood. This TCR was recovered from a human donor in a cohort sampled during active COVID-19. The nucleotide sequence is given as TGTGCCAGCAGCGTAGTAGAAGGACAGGGTTTGAGCAATGAGCAGTTCTTC. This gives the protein CASSVVEGQGLSNEQFF.